A selection of T cell receptor beta chains follows, all from one sample in a study of blood T cell repertoires in COVID-19. Libraries were prepared by immunoSEQ multiplex PCR; TCRdb keeps only in-frame clonotypes and omits some of them. The table lists around 35,000 clones, around 87% of them singletons. Sequenced sample: peripheral blood. The receptors come from a man aged 65 to 79 with acute or convalescent COVID-19. Each CDR3 is given with its conserved first and last residue. The order of the fields is J gene, clone size, D gene, V gene, CDR3 protein. The D gene is left open where the match is weak. Clone size is not always given. Where it is, it says once, few, many or a class for expanded clones.

j_gene: TRBJ1-5; abundance: once; d_gene: TRBD1; v_gene: TRBV30; CDR3aa: CASGQGGNQPQHF
j_gene: TRBJ1-2; abundance: -; d_gene: -; v_gene: TRBV4-1; CDR3aa: CASSQDEGANYGYTF
j_gene: TRBJ2-1; abundance: -; d_gene: TRBD1; v_gene: TRBV2; CDR3aa: CASSENRGNEQFF
j_gene: TRBJ1-1; abundance: once; d_gene: -; v_gene: TRBV5-4; CDR3aa: CGFTQGTMNTEAFF
j_gene: TRBJ1-5; abundance: -; d_gene: -; v_gene: TRBV7-2; CDR3aa: CASSLARDQPQHF
j_gene: TRBJ1-5; abundance: -; d_gene: -; v_gene: TRBV7-8; CDR3aa: CASSSDPRYPNSNQPQHF
j_gene: TRBJ2-2; abundance: -; d_gene: TRBD2; v_gene: TRBV2; CDR3aa: CASRATSAGTGELFF
j_gene: TRBJ1-2; abundance: -; d_gene: TRBD1; v_gene: TRBV12-3/TRBV12-4; CDR3aa: CASSSGTGGGYTF
j_gene: TRBJ1-6; abundance: -; d_gene: TRBD1; v_gene: TRBV25-1; CDR3aa: CASTSTGWNSPLHF
j_gene: TRBJ1-6; abundance: -; d_gene: -; v_gene: TRBV13; CDR3aa: CASSLRLSGQGNSPLHF
j_gene: TRBJ1-4; abundance: -; d_gene: -; v_gene: TRBV7-9; CDR3aa: CASSQNNRDEKLFF
j_gene: TRBJ2-2; abundance: -; d_gene: -; v_gene: TRBV30; CDR3aa: CAWNGGHTGELFF
j_gene: TRBJ1-1; abundance: -; d_gene: -; v_gene: TRBV19; CDR3aa: CASRDRLNTEAFF
j_gene: TRBJ1-1; abundance: -; d_gene: -; v_gene: TRBV7-9; CDR3aa: CASSLLQTNTEAFF
j_gene: TRBJ1-2; abundance: -; d_gene: -; v_gene: TRBV6-5; CDR3aa: CASIIARGTGGYTF
j_gene: TRBJ2-2; abundance: -; d_gene: -; v_gene: TRBV9; CDR3aa: CASSVAVTGELFF
j_gene: TRBJ1-5; abundance: -; d_gene: -; v_gene: TRBV4-2; CDR3aa: CASSQEGGDSNQPQHF
j_gene: TRBJ1-4; abundance: -; d_gene: -; v_gene: TRBV4-2; CDR3aa: CASSQGLEPREKLFF
j_gene: TRBJ1-2; abundance: once; d_gene: -; v_gene: TRBV15; CDR3aa: CATGHDYGYTF
j_gene: TRBJ1-6; abundance: -; d_gene: -; v_gene: TRBV30; CDR3aa: CAWMDTRNSPLHF
j_gene: TRBJ2-1; abundance: -; d_gene: TRBD2; v_gene: TRBV7-2; CDR3aa: CASSLDSTSGGAAYEQFF
j_gene: TRBJ1-4; abundance: once; d_gene: -; v_gene: TRBV18; CDR3aa: CASSPQAGNEKLFF
j_gene: TRBJ2-1; abundance: -; d_gene: TRBD2; v_gene: TRBV4-1; CDR3aa: CASSHRAGGQYNEQFF
j_gene: TRBJ1-6; abundance: -; d_gene: TRBD1; v_gene: TRBV11-2; CDR3aa: CASNGQERSPLHF
j_gene: TRBJ2-1; abundance: -; d_gene: -; v_gene: TRBV7-6; CDR3aa: CASSLALAQAYNEQFF
j_gene: TRBJ2-6; abundance: -; d_gene: TRBD1; v_gene: TRBV5-1; CDR3aa: CASSLEGQSGANVLTF
j_gene: TRBJ2-6; abundance: -; d_gene: -; v_gene: TRBV19; CDR3aa: CASSIAQGANVLTF
j_gene: TRBJ1-6; abundance: -; d_gene: -; v_gene: TRBV12-3/TRBV12-4; CDR3aa: CASSYRVGSPLHF
j_gene: TRBJ2-1; abundance: -; d_gene: TRBD1; v_gene: TRBV7-3; CDR3aa: CASSFGQGYADEQFF
j_gene: TRBJ1-5; abundance: once; d_gene: -; v_gene: TRBV7-2; CDR3aa: CASSANPRVTQHF
j_gene: TRBJ1-2; abundance: -; d_gene: -; v_gene: TRBV3-1/TRBV3-2; CDR3aa: CASSQDLGGAGYTF
j_gene: TRBJ1-2; abundance: -; d_gene: -; v_gene: TRBV29-1; CDR3aa: CSVEVFNGYTF
j_gene: TRBJ2-1; abundance: -; d_gene: -; v_gene: TRBV9; CDR3aa: CASSVEGALKNEQFF
j_gene: TRBJ2-1; abundance: -; d_gene: TRBD2; v_gene: TRBV18; CDR3aa: CASSLTSAHEQFF
j_gene: TRBJ1-6; abundance: -; d_gene: TRBD1; v_gene: TRBV28; CDR3aa: CASSLHTGTADNSPLHF
j_gene: TRBJ2-7; abundance: -; d_gene: -; v_gene: TRBV19; CDR3aa: CASSISGTKSSYEQYF
j_gene: TRBJ2-1; abundance: -; d_gene: TRBD2; v_gene: TRBV5-4; CDR3aa: CASSLKRGYNEQFF
j_gene: TRBJ1-2; abundance: -; d_gene: -; v_gene: TRBV6-6; CDR3aa: CASSFGASGGNYGYTF
j_gene: TRBJ1-2; abundance: -; d_gene: -; v_gene: TRBV2; CDR3aa: CASSVEGMGYTF
j_gene: TRBJ2-1; abundance: -; d_gene: TRBD2; v_gene: TRBV7-2; CDR3aa: CASSFHSGTGNEQFF
j_gene: TRBJ2-2; abundance: -; d_gene: -; v_gene: TRBV6-2/TRBV6-3; CDR3aa: CASSYSRQGKRTGELFF
j_gene: TRBJ1-2; abundance: -; d_gene: -; v_gene: TRBV5-1; CDR3aa: CASSLTQVGGGYTF
j_gene: TRBJ2-3; abundance: -; d_gene: -; v_gene: TRBV9; CDR3aa: CASSVSTSTDTQYF
j_gene: TRBJ2-1; abundance: -; d_gene: TRBD2; v_gene: TRBV19; CDR3aa: CASTSGLAGFYNEQFF
j_gene: TRBJ2-1; abundance: -; d_gene: TRBD1; v_gene: TRBV19; CDR3aa: CASGGQGNYNEQFF